This is a list of T cell receptor beta chains from one sample in a study of T-cell memory formation after mild COVID-19. TCRdb re-called the 5' RACE reads through MiXCR, storing one row per CDR3 protein. The sample contains about half a million distinct CDR3 sequences, over 15% of which appear only once. Sequencing used PBMCs or a T cell subset sorted from them (not recorded which). The receptor source for this set is an adult woman who had mild COVID-19 (a few samples of this study predate the infection). Cell type and time point are not known. The CDR3 runs from the conserved cysteine through the conserved F or W. Each record gives: clone size, J gene, V gene, D gene, CDR3 protein, CDR3 DNA. The D gene is left open where the match is weak. The size entry is marked missing in some rows and otherwise reads once, few, many or a size class.

>few|TRBJ2-2|TRBV18|.
CASSPITGTGELFF
TGTGCCAGCTCACCAATTACGGGCACCGGGGAGCTGTTTTTT
>.|TRBJ1-1|TRBV30|.
CAWSVQVNTEAFF
TGTGCCTGGAGTGTGCAGGTGAACACTGAAGCTTTCTTT
>few|TRBJ2-3|TRBV20-1|TRBD2
CRAQVAGDSDTQYF
TGCAGAGCTCAGGTAGCGGGAGATTCAGATACGCAGTATTTT
>.|TRBJ2-7|TRBV29-1|TRBD2
CSVGASGTGEQYF
TGCAGCGTTGGGGCTAGCGGTACGGGTGAGCAGTACTTC
>.|TRBJ1-6|TRBV6-5|.
CATTRGPNSPLHF
TGTGCCACCACCCGGGGTCCCAATTCACCCCTCCACTTT
>.|TRBJ2-5|TRBV7-9|TRBD2
CASSLGLALEETQYF
TGTGCCAGCAGCCTAGGACTAGCGTTGGAAGAGACCCAGTACTTC
>.|TRBJ2-6|TRBV7-3|.
CASSLAPGSTGANVLTF
TGTGCCAGCAGCTTAGCTCCGGGATCAACTGGGGCCAACGTCCTGACTTTC
>few|TRBJ1-5|TRBV2|.
CASRLRWENNQPQHF
TGTGCCAGCAGGTTACGATGGGAAAACAATCAGCCCCAGCATTTT
>.|TRBJ2-4|TRBV4-2|TRBD1
CASSQGQGLEENIQYF
TGTGCCAGCAGCCAAGGACAGGGCCTAGAGGAAAACATTCAGTACTTC
>few|TRBJ2-3|TRBV11-2|TRBD2
CASSTPGLAGERTDTQYF
TGTGCCAGCAGCACGCCGGGACTAGCGGGGGAGCGGACAGATACGCAGTATTTT
>few|TRBJ2-3|TRBV6-1|.
CASILSWGRNPSLATQYF
TGTGCCAGCATCCTATCATGGGGGCGAAACCCCAGTCTAGCTACGCAGTATTTT
>few|TRBJ2-7|TRBV11-2|.
CASSLGLPSYEQYF
TGTGCCAGCAGCTTAGGACTACCATCCTACGAGCAGTACTTC
>.|TRBJ2-3|TRBV7-9|.
CASSLKPTRPDTQYF
TGTGCCAGCAGCTTAAAGCCGACCCGCCCAGATACGCAGTATTTT
>.|TRBJ2-7|TRBV3-1|TRBD2
CASSQAGTSSYEQYF
TGTGCCAGCAGCCAAGCCGGGACTAGCTCCTACGAGCAGTACTTC
>few|TRBJ2-7|TRBV30|TRBD1
CAWSVGTGYEQYF
TGTGCCTGGAGTGTGGGGACAGGGTATGAGCAGTACTTC
>few|TRBJ2-2|TRBV9|.
CASSVTIGGQAATNTGELFF
TGTGCCAGCAGCGTAACCATCGGCGGGCAGGCCGCGACAAACACCGGGGAGCTGTTTTTT
>few|TRBJ1-5|TRBV9|.
CASSVGTTNQPQHF
TGTGCCAGCAGCGTAGGGACGACCAATCAGCCCCAGCATTTT
>.|TRBJ1-2|TRBV25-1|.
CASSEVSRGRASWDGYTF
TGTGCCAGCAGTGAGGTATCACGGGGTCGAGCGAGTTGGGATGGCTACACCTTC
>.|TRBJ2-1|TRBV5-6|.
CASRGTGPESEQFF
TGTGCCAGCAGGGGTACCGGGCCGGAGAGTGAGCAGTTCTTC
>.|TRBJ1-1|TRBV9|.
CASSVATGLGQTEAFF
TGTGCCAGCAGCGTAGCTACCGGGCTGGGACAAACCGAAGCTTTCTTT